The source of this TCR beta chain is a study of T cell responses to AZD1222 COVID-19 vaccine (dated by TCRdb to about 2021). Some background on the complete study: TCR sequencing was performed for roughly 250 trial participants, of whom 207 were given two doses of AZD1222 and roughly 25 were given two doses of MenACWY control vaccine. Enrollment into the trials was organized by age into subgroups of 18-55, 56-69 and 70-plus years, and those subgroups contained about 160, 30 and 59 TCR-sequenced participants, respectively.

The CDR3 regions of human TCRbeta chains were subjected to immunosequencing. The authors' analysis ran thus. Repertoire TCRs were matched against a reference library of SARS-CoV-2-specific TCRs generated with the MIRA antigen-specificity platform. Breadth was defined as the fraction of unique TCRs that were SARS-CoV-2-associated. Depth was defined as the fraction of total T cells that were SARS-CoV-2-associated. Using the MIRA data, each spike-specific TCR was mapped to the spike region that the TCR reacts to and placed in a CD4 or CD8 class. Log10-transformed breadth and depth values were compared by one-way ANOVA with Sidak's multiple comparisons tests. This is the immuneACCESS table as TCRdb keeps it, with only in-frame sequences that have V and J called. A part of the clones is gone; compared with another copy, unresolved V genes explain less than half, and the rest is unexplained. The V and J calls and clone size are taken from that table; D and trimming were inferred from the DNA. In this sample the table shows 200,000 to 250,000 clones, roughly 94% of which occur a single time. Around 1.8% of the sample lies in the top ten.

Points the paper makes about the study in general: Nearly half of unique spike-specific TCRs reportedly recognized epitopes outside regions mutated in the B.1.351 and B.1.1.7 variants. Conclusions about previously exposed vaccinees are limited, since just 5 to 7 AZD1222 recipients were seropositive for SARS-CoV-2 at baseline. No day 14 peak-response samples were available, so repertoires were characterized only after the peak T cell response. After two AZD1222 doses, both the breadth and the depth of spike-specific TCRs were significantly higher than at day 0 and than in MenACWY recipients. In the small 56-69-year group, the increase in depth fell short of significance, most likely because of low power. Participants were mostly white British and included more females than males, and it was suggested by the authors that clonal diversity may have been underestimated. The vaccine-associated CD4 TCRs covered the entire spike protein, and the dominant responses fell in regions 160-218 and 743-854.

As regards this clone: The antigen it binds to is not known. Per-base qualities were not stored, and no clone one base away is much larger.

This specimen's time point label, interpreted: about 28 days (+/-7) after the second vaccine dose. The treatment or condition label corresponds to: meningococcal conjugate vaccine given as trial control. Vaccinee samples were obtained from the UK trials COV001 and COV002, which included a single-blind randomized controlled phase 2/3 trial of AZD1222 (ChAdOx1 nCoV-19) in healthy adults. For TCRbeta chain sequencing, PBMC samples from trial participants were taken at day 0 and at day 28 after the second dose. The sequence came from an adult who received the MenACWY meningococcal vaccine as a control. The sample in question was peripheral blood, obtained 28 days after the second dose of the MenACWY control vaccine.

The DNA sequence is TGTGCCAGCAGCTTAGAACGCTTACAGAGGAACACCATATATTTT. This gives the protein CASSLERLQRNTIYF. The chain couples TRBV7-2 to TRBJ1-3; the D gene cannot be named for sure. From its cysteine to its phenylalanine, the CDR3 spans 15 amino acids. The kept DNA is CDR3 alone, 45 bases in frame from the first base. CDR1 and CDR2 (SGHTA, FQGNSA) derive from the germline V gene. A distance of 14 bases separates the germline ends of V and J, which lose 1 base and 7 bases respectively. Outside the CDR3, residues come from the reference TRBV7-2 and TRBJ1-3 proteins, so the full variable domain is: GAGVSQSPSNKVTEKGKDVELRCDPISGHTALYWYRQSLGQGLEFLIYFQGNSAPDKSGLPSDRFSAERTGGSVSTLTIQRTQQEDSAVYLCASSLERLQRNTIYFGEGSWLTVV.